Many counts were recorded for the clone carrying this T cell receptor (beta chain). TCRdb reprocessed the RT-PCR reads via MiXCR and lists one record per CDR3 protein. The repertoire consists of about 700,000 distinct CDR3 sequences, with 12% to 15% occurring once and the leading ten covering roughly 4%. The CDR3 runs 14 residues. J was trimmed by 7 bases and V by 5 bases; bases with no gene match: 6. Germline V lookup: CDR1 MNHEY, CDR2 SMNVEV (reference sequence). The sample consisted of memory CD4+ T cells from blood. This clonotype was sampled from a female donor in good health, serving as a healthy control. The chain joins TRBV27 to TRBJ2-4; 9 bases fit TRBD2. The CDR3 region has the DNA TGTGCCAGCAGTCTCGCGGGGGGGCTCAACATTCAGTACTTC. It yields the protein CASSLAGGLNIQYF.